This TCR beta chain was documented in a study of blood T cell repertoires in COVID-19. About the study: Acute and convalescent COVID-19 samples came from the United States, Italy and Spain.

TCRdb's copy holds only in-frame clones and misses some; the assay was immunoSEQ multiplex PCR. This table has over 120,000 clones, around 82% appearing once. V trimming: 7 bases; J trimming: 4 bases; junction bases outside the gene matches: 10. Germline V gene lookup returns CDR1 SGHRS and CDR2 YFSETQ. The CDR3 is 15 amino acids. Participant-given clinical history determined each cohort assignment. Recovered status applied to Cohort 3 donors who had two consecutive negative PCRs. It also applied to those with clearance or with symptom resolution. The chain combines TRBV5-1 with TRBJ2-3, with TRBD2 identical over 9 bases. This receptor was identified in a woman between 45 and 60 years old who had recovered from COVID-19. The sequencing input was PBMCs or T cells enriched from blood (not recorded which). CDR3 bases: TGCGCCAGCGCTCGAGAGACTAGCGGATCAGATACGCAGTATTTT. Translation: CASARETSGSDTQYF.